This T cell receptor beta chain comes out of a study of CXCR3-negative and CXCR3-positive naive CD8 T cells. The study, taken as a whole, reports: When CXCR3-positive naive cells were set against CXCR3-negative naive cells, the former had more hydrophobic TRB CDR3s.

Of note for this clonotype: Its antigen remains unidentified.

The CDR3 loop spans 19 amino acids. From germline, CDR1 is DFQATT and CDR2 SNEGSKA (reference sequence). The method, 5' RACE with UMI labels, was used to prepare the TRB cDNA libraries. From the 5' RACE reads, TCRdb lists one entry per CDR3 protein and no DNA. This sample's table reports under 60,000 distinct CDR3 sequences. Sequencing used naive CXCR3+ CD8+ T cells from blood. As for subset: CD45RO-CCR7+CD27+CD95- naive CD8+ T cells expressing CXCR3 (TNR3+). The chain recombines TRBV20-1 with TRBJ2-5; the D gene TCRdb calls, TRBD2, cannot be checked with no DNA. This clonotype was sampled from a human donor in good health. Some clones in this sample may be carry-over from other donors' samples. The chain's CDR3 is CSARDGGTSGGALQETQYF.